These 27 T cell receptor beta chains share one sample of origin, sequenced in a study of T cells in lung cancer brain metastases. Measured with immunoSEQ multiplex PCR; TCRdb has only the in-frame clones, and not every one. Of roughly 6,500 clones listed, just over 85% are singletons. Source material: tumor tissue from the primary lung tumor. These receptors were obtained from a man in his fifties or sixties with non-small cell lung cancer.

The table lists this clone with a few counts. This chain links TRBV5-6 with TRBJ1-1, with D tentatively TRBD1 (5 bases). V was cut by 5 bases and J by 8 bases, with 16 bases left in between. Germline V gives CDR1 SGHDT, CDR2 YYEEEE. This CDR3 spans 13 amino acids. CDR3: CASRGTREAEAFF. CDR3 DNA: TGTGCCAGCAGAGGGACGAGAGAAGCCGAAGCTTTCTTT.

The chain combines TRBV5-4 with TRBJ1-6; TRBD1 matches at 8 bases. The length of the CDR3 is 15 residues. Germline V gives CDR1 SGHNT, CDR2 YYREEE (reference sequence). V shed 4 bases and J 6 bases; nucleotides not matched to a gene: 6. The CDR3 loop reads CASSEQGVGNSPLHF. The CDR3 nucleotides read TGTGCCAGCAGCGAACAGGGGGTAGGTAATTCACCCCTCCACTTT.

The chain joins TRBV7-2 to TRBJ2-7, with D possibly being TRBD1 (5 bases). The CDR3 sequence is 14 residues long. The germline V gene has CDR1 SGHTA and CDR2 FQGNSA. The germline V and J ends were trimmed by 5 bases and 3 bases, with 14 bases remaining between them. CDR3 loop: CASSPATVNYEQYF. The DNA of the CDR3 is TGTGCCAGCAGCCCCGCGACAGTGAACTACGAGCAGTACTTC.

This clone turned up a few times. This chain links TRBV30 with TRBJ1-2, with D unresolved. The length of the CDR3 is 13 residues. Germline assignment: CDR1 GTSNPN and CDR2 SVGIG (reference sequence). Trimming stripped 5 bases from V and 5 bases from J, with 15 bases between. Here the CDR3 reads CAWGRGLRYGYTF. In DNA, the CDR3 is TGTGCCTGGGGAAGAGGGTTACGGTATGGCTACACCTTC.

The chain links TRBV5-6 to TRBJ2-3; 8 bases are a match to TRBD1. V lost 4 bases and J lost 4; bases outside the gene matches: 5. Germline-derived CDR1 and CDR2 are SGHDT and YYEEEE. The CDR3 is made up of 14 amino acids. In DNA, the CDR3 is TGTGCCAGCAGCGGCTCAGGGGGCTCAGATACGCAGTATTTT. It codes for CASSGSGGSDTQYF.

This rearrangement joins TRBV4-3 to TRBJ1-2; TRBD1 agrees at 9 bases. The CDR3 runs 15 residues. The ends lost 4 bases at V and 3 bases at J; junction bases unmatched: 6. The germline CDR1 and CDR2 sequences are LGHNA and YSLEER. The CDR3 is CASSLHTGGDYGYTF. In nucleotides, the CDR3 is TGCGCCAGCAGCCTCCATACAGGGGGCGACTATGGCTACACCTTC.

CDR3 coding DNA: TGTGCCAGCAGCCCACTTGCAGATACGCAGTATTTT. This gives the protein CASSPLADTQYF. This chain links TRBV14 with TRBJ2-3; D is unclear. CDR1 and CDR2 from the germline V gene are SGHDN and FVKESK. The CDR3 is made up of 12 amino acids. The germline V and J ends were trimmed by 4 bases and 4 bases, with 6 bases remaining between them. The full variable domain, rest sourced from reference TRBV14 and TRBJ2-3, is EAGVTQFPSHSVIEKGQTVTLRCDPISGHDNLYWYRRVMGKEIKFLLHFVKESKQDESGMPNNRFLAERTGGTYSTLKVQPAELEDSGVYFCASSPLADTQYFGPGTRLTVL.

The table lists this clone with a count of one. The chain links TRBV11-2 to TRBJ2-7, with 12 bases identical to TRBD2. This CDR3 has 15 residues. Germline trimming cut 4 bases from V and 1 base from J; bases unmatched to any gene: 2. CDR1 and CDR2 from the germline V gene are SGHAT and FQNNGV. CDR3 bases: TGTGCCAGCAGCTGGACTAGCGGGACATCCTACGAGCAGTACTTC. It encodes CASSWTSGTSYEQYF.

The CDR3 protein is CASSIPGTVNSPLHF. CDR3 DNA sequence: TGTGCCAGCAGCATTCCCGGGACAGTAAATTCACCCCTCCACTTT. The V and J genes are TRBV5-4 and TRBJ1-6, with TRBD1 identical over 7 bases. This CDR3 has 15 amino acids. The V gene's germline CDR1 is SGHNT and CDR2 YYREEE (reference sequence). Germline trimming cut 4 bases from V and 7 bases from J; bases unmatched to any gene: 8.

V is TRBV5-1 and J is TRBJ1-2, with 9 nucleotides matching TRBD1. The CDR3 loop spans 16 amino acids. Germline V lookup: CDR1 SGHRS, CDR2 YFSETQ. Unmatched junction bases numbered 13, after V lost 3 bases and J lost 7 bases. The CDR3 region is CASSSAILGTGTGYTF. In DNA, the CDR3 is TGCGCCAGCAGCTCCGCAATACTTGGGACAGGGACTGGCTACACCTTC.

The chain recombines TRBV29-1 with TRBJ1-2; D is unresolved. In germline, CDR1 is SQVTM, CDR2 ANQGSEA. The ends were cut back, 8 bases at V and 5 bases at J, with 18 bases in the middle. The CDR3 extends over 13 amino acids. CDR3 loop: CSSGEPTGYGYTF. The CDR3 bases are TGCAGCTCTGGGGAGCCCACGGGGTATGGCTACACCTTC.

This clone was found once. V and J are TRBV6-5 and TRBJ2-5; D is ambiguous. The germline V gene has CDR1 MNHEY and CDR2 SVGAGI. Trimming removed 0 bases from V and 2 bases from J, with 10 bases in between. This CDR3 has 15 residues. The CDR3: CASSYSGYLQETQYF. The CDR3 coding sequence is TGTGCCAGCAGTTACTCGGGCTATCTACAAGAGACCCAGTACTTC.

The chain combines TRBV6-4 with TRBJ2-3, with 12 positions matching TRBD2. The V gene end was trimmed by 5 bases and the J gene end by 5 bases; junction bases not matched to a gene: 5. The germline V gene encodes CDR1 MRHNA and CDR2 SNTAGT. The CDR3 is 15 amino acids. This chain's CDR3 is CASSQGLAGLDTQYF. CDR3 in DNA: TGTGCCAGCAGTCAGGGACTAGCGGGTTTAGATACGCAGTATTTT.

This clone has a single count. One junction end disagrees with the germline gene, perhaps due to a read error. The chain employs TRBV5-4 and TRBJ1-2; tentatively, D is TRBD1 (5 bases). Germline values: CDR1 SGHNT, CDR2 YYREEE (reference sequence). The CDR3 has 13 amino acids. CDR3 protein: CVSSLGTSRLDTF. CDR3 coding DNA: TGTGTCAGCAGCCTAGGGACCTCCCGATTGGACACCTTC.

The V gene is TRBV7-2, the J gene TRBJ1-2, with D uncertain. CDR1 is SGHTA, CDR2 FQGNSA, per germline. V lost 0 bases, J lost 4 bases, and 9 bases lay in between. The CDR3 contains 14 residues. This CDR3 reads CASSLAPGSYGYTF. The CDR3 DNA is TGTGCCAGCAGCTTAGCTCCAGGATCCTATGGCTACACCTTC. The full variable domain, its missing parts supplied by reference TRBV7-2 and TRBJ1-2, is GAGVSQSPSNKVTEKGKDVELRCDPISGHTALYWYRQSLGQGLEFLIYFQGNSAPDKSGLPSDRFSAERTGGSVSTLTIQRTQQEDSAVYLCASSLAPGSYGYTFGSGTRLTVV.

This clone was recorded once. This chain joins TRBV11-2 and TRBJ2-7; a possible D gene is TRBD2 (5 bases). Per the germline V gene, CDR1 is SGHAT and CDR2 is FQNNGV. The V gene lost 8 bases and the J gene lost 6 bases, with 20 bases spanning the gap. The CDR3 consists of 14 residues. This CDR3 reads CASGRGFSALEQYF. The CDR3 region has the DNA TGTGCCAGCGGTCGGGGATTCTCCGCCCTCGAGCAGTACTTC.

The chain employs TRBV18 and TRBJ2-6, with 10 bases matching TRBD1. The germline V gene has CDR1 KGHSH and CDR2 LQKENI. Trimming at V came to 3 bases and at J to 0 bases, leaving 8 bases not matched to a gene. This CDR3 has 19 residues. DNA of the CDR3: TGTGCCAGCTCACCTACGATCGGGACAGGGGCCTCTGGGGCCAACGTCCTGACTTTC. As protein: CASSPTIGTGASGANVLTF.

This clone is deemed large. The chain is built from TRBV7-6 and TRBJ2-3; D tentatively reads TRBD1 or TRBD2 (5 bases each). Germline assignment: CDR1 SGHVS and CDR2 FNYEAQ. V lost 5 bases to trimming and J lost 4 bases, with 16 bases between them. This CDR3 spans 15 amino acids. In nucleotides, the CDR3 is TGTGCCAGCAGCCTATCGTGGGGCGGGTCAGATACGCAGTATTTT. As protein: CASSLSWGGSDTQYF.

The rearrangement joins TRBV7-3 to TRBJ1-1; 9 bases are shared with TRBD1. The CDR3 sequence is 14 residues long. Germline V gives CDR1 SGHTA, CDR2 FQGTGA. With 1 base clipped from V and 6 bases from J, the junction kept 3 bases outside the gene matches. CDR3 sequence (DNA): TGTGCCAGCAGCTTAAACAGGGGGCAGGCTGAAGCTTTCTTT. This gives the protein CASSLNRGQAEAFF.

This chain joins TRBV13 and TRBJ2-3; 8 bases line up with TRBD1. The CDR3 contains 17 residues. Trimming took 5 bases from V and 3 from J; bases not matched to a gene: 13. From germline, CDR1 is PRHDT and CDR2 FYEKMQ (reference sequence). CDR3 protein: CASSLNRGISTTDTQYF. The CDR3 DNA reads TGTGCCAGCAGCCTGAACAGGGGGATTAGTACGACAGATACGCAGTATTTT.

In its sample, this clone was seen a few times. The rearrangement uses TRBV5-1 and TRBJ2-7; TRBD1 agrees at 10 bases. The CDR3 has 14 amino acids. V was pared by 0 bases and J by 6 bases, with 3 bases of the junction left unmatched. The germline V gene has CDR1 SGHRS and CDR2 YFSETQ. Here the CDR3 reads CASSLDGTGVEQYF. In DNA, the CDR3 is TGCGCCAGCAGCTTGGATGGGACAGGGGTCGAGCAGTACTTC.

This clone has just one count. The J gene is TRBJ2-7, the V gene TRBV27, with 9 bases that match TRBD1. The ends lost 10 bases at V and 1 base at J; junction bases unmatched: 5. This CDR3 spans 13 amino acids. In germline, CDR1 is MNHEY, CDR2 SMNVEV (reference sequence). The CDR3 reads CAIYGQGSYEQYF. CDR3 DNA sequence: TGTGCCATTTACGGACAGGGGTCCTACGAGCAGTACTTC.

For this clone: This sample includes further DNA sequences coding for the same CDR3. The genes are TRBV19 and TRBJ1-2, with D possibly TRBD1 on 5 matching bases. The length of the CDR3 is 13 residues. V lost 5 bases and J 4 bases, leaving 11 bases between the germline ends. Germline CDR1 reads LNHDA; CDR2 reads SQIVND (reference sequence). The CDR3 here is CASSPGNFYGYTF. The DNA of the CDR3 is TGTGCCAGTAGTCCAGGGAATTTCTATGGCTACACCTTC.

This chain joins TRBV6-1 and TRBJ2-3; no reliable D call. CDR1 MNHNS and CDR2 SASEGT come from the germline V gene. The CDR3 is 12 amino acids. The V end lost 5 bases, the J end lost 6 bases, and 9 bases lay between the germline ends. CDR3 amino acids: CASSPTADTQYF. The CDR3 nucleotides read TGTGCCAGCAGTCCCACGGCGGATACGCAGTATTTT.

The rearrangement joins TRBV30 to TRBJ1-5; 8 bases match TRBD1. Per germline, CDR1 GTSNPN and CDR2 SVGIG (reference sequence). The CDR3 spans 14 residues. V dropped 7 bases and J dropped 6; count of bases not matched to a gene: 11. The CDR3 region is CAYGSGQGFQPQHF. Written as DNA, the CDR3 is TGTGCCTACGGGTCAGGACAGGGTTTTCAGCCCCAGCATTTT.

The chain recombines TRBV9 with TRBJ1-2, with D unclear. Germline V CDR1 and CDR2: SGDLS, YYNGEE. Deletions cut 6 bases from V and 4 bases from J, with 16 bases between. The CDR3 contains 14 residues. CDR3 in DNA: TGTGCCAGCAACCCGGGCCTTGGCCTCTATGGCTACACCTTC. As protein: CASNPGLGLYGYTF.

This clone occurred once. Written as DNA, the CDR3 is TGTGCCAGCAAAACTAGCGGAAGCTCCTACAATGAGCAGTTCTTC. Translating gives CASKTSGSSYNEQFF. The rearrangement uses TRBV7-2 and TRBJ2-1, with TRBD2 matching 8 bases. Germline CDR1 and CDR2: SGHTA and FQGNSA. With V trimmed by 7 bases and J by 0 bases, 5 bases remained unmatched. The CDR3 totals 15 residues. Together with reference TRBV7-2 and TRBJ2-1, the CDR3 gives the full variable domain: GAGVSQSPSNKVTEKGKDVELRCDPISGHTALYWYRQSLGQGLEFLIYFQGNSAPDKSGLPSDRFSAERTGGSVSTLTIQRTQQEDSAVYLCASKTSGSSYNEQFFGPGTRLTVL.